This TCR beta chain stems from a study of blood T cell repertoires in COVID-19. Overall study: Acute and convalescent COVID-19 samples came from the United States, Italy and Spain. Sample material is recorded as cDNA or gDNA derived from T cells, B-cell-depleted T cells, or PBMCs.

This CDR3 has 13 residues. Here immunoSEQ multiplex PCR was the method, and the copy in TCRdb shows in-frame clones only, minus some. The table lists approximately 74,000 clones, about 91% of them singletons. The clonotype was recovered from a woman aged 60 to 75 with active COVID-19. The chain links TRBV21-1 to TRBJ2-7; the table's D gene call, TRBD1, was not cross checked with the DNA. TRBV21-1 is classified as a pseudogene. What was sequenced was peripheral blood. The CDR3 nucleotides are TGTGCCAGCAGCAACAGGGGCGTGAACGAGCAGTACTTC. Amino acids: CASSNRGVNEQYF.